These T cell receptor beta chains were read from a single sample in a study of T cell changes during pregnancy in multiple sclerosis. This table comes from immunoSEQ multiplex PCR, and its TCRdb copy is limited to in-frame clones, with some not included. Seen here are 40,000 to 55,000 clones, 80% to 95% observed once, and the top ten hold around 0.61%. The starting material was CD4+ T cells from peripheral blood mononuclear cells, obtained after pregnancy. These receptors all come from a female donor in good health, enrolled as a control in a pregnancy study. Both conserved end residues are part of each CDR3. A D gene is named only where the DNA matches it firmly. Rows may omit the clone size; those that give it use once, few, many or a size class.

TRBV5-5	TRBJ2-1	-	-	TGTGCCAGCAGCTTGAGCGGGTTAGGGGCCAATGAGCAGTTCTTC	CASSLSGLGANEQFF
TRBV7-9	TRBJ2-7	-	TRBD1	TGTGCCAGCAGCTTTACAGGGGAGCCCTACGAGCAGTACTTC	CASSFTGEPYEQYF
TRBV9	TRBJ1-2	-	-	TGTGCCAGCAGCCCAGGGGCCGTCTCGGGCTACACCTTC	CASSPGAVSGYTF
TRBV2	TRBJ2-3	-	TRBD2	TGTGCCGGAGGACTAGCGGGGGGTGCAGATACGCAGTATTTT	CAGGLAGGADTQYF
TRBV9	TRBJ2-6	-	-	TGTGCCAGCAGCGCGCCCCTCGGGGCTGGGGCCAACGTCCTGACTTTC	CASSAPLGAGANVLTF
TRBV9	TRBJ2-2	-	TRBD2	TGTGCCAGCGGCCCCGCGGGAGGGGACACCGGGGAGCTGTTTTTT	CASGPAGGDTGELFF
TRBV12-5	TRBJ2-7	-	-	TGTGCTAGTGGCCTGGGACTGCCATCCTACGAGCAGTACTTC	CASGLGLPSYEQYF
TRBV10-3	TRBJ2-3	-	-	TGTGCCATCGGGTTAGGGGAATCTAGCACAGATACGCAGTATTTT	CAIGLGESSTDTQYF
TRBV5-1	TRBJ1-4	-	-	TGCGCCAGCAGCTCCCAGGGTTTGGGTAATGAAAAACTGTTTTTT	CASSSQGLGNEKLFF
TRBV11-2	TRBJ2-7	-	TRBD1	TGTGCCAGCAGCTCCCCCCGGGACAGCTCCTACGAGCAGTACTTC	CASSSPRDSSYEQYF
TRBV25-1	TRBJ2-7	-	-	TGTGCCAGCAGTGGCATTGAAACACCTAGCTCCTACGAGCAGTACTTC	CASSGIETPSSYEQYF
TRBV18	TRBJ2-7	-	TRBD2	TGTGCCAGCTCACTAGCGGGGGGCTCCTACGAGCAGTACTTC	CASSLAGGSYEQYF
TRBV6-6	TRBJ2-3	-	TRBD1	TGTGCCAGCAACGACAGGGCCTTGGATACGCAGTATTTT	CASNDRALDTQYF
TRBV5-1	TRBJ2-4	few	TRBD2	TGCGCCAGCAGCTTAAAAGCGGGAGAGAACATTCAGTACTTC	CASSLKAGENIQYF
TRBV27	TRBJ2-2	-	-	TGTGCCAGCAGTTCTACGCAGGGAGGCGGGGAGCTGTTTTTT	CASSSTQGGGELFF
TRBV7-7	TRBJ2-3	-	-	TGTGCTAGCAGCTCGAGCTCGATAGATACGCAGTATTTT	CASSSSSIDTQYF
TRBV19	TRBJ2-2	once	-	TGTGCCAGTAGTAACACTTGGACATTCGCCGGGGAGCTGTTTTTT	CASSNTWTFAGELFF
TRBV5-1	TRBJ2-7	-	TRBD1	TGCGCCAGCAGCCCCCGACAGGGTTTTGGGGCCTACGAGCAGTACTTC	CASSPRQGFGAYEQYF
TRBV19	TRBJ1-1	-	TRBD1	TGTGCCAGTAGTATAATCTTCGGACAGGGGAGCACTGAAGCTTTCTTT	CASSIIFGQGSTEAFF
TRBV6-6	TRBJ1-5	-	TRBD1	TGTGCCAGCAGTTCGGACAGGGGGTTGCCCCAGCATTTT	CASSSDRGLPQHF
TRBV6-5	TRBJ2-1	-	TRBD2	TGTGCCACCAACGGGGCGGGAGTGGGTGAAAGTGAGCAGTTCTTC	CATNGAGVGESEQFF
TRBV6-1	TRBJ2-3	-	TRBD2	TGTGCGACCAGCGGGGGGGCATTGGATACGCAGTATTTT	CATSGGALDTQYF
TRBV2	TRBJ2-7	-	TRBD2	TGTGCCAGCAGTGTGACCCAAATTCGGGAGGGGGACGGGGCCTACGAGCAGTACTTC	CASSVTQIREGDGAYEQYF